This TCR beta chain was sequenced in a study of human T cells and chemical hapten exposure. General observations from the study: Alopecia was present in the donors, so their immune response may differ from healthy people's.

From germline, CDR1 is LGHNA and CDR2 YNFKEQ. V shed 4 bases and J 7 bases; nucleotides not matched to a gene: 12. This CDR3 has 16 residues. TCRdb re-analysed the RACE reads in MiXCR, keeping a single row per CDR3 protein. The table lists more than 80,000 distinct CDR3 sequences, approximately 10% of them singletons, with approximately 3.7% in the top ten. This clonotype was recorded a few times. What it binds is unknown. This sample's time point: patch test 3, about 24 weeks after DPC sensitization. The treatment denotes: therapeutic diphenylcyclopropenone sensitization with weekly scalp DPC. Staff drew blood before applying each patch test.

This specimen was whole blood, taken in connection with sensitization to the hapten diphenylcyclopropenone (DPC). The receptor comes from a woman between 50 and 59 years old with alopecia areata. Some clones in this sample may be carry-over from other donors' samples. V and J are TRBV4-2 and TRBJ2-1, with TRBD2 matching 8 bases. CDR3 sequence (DNA): TGTGCCAGCAGCCCCCTCGGTAGCGGGAAGATGAATGAGCAGTTCTTC. Its protein product is CASSPLGSGKMNEQFF.